This T cell receptor (beta chain) originates from a study of CD8 T cells in ankylosing spondylitis. V lost 0 bases and J 4 bases, leaving 10 bases between the germline ends. CDR3 length: 14 amino acids. Germline V lookup: CDR1 MGHRA, CDR2 YSYEKL. The sample holds many counts of this clonotype. TCRdb passed the 5' RACE reads through MiXCR, listing each CDR3 protein once. The repertoire holds 150,000 to 200,000 distinct CDR3 sequences, roughly 18% seen once, with under 9% in the top ten. The sample consisted of blood, either unsorted or a sorted T cell fraction (not recorded which). The source of this sequence is a male donor with ankylosing spondylitis or in good health (not recorded which). The chain carries TRBV4-1 and TRBJ2-7, with D possibly matching TRBD2 (5 bases). In DNA form, the CDR3 reads TGCGCCAGCAGCCAAGAGCCGGGAACTTACGAGCAGTACTTC. As protein: CASSQEPGTYEQYF.